This TCR beta chain is drawn from a study of T cell responses to AZD1222 COVID-19 vaccine. Broader study findings: Spike-specific TCR breadth and depth went up after people got two AZD1222 doses. Of the AZD1222 recipients, only five to seven were seropositive at baseline.

TCRdb's table, derived via immunoSEQ multiplex PCR, lists solely in-frame clones and lacks some. The sample contains 100,000 to 150,000 clones, around 94% of which appear only once. CDR1 is LNHDA, CDR2 SQIVND, per germline (reference sequence). The CDR3 has 19 amino acids. Trimming stripped 4 bases from V and 0 bases from J, with 22 bases between. With regard to this clone: Its antigen is unidentified.

This clonotype was sampled from an adult in good health. The sequencing here drew on peripheral blood, taken on day 0 of AZD1222 vaccination. The rearrangement joins TRBV19 to TRBJ1-5; possibly TRBD1 for D (5 bases). CDR3 sequence: CASSTRGLGAGGSNQPQHF. The CDR3 bases are TGTGCCAGTAGTACAAGAGGACTCGGCGCGGGGGGTAGCAATCAGCCCCAGCATTTT. The variable domain in full, with the rest retrieved from reference TRBV19 and TRBJ1-5, is DGGITQSPKYLFRKEGQNVTLSCEQNLNHDAMYWYRQDPGQGLRLIYYSQIVNDFQKGDIAEGYSVSREKKESFPLTVTSAQKNPTAFYLCASSTRGLGAGGSNQPQHFGDGTRLSIL.